The 20 T cell receptor beta chains listed next were all sequenced from one sample in a study of blood T cells in healthy people across ages. A second PCR of about 7 to 12 cycles used a sample-barcoded 5' primer and a J-beta primer mix. TCRdb itself ran the 5' RACE reads through MiXCR, one entry per CDR3 protein. The sample has some 1.4 million distinct CDR3 sequences, approximately 40% seen once. The sequencing input was blood. The receptors were sampled from a woman in her late teens or twenties in good health.

The gene calls are TRBV15 and TRBJ2-2; D gene unclear. Between the trimmed V and J ends, which lost 0 bases and 0 bases, there was a span of 5 bases. This CDR3 has 15 residues. Germline V gene lookup returns CDR1 LNHNV and CDR2 YYDKDF (reference sequence). In DNA form, the CDR3 reads TGTGCCACCAGCAGAGAGGTTACGAACACCGGGGAGCTGTTTTTT. Translation: CATSREVTNTGELFF.

This clonotype was recorded a few times. V gene TRBV3-1 combines with J gene TRBJ2-2; D could derive from TRBD1 or TRBD2 (5 bases each). The germline V gene has CDR1 LGHDT and CDR2 YNNKEL (reference sequence). The CDR3 is 16 amino acids. V dropped 0 bases and J dropped 5 bases, with 13 bases sitting between them. The CDR3 spells CASSQDTRGSTGELFF. CDR3 bases: TGTGCCAGCAGCCAAGATACTCGGGGCTCAACCGGGGAGCTGTTTTTT.

This clonotype was picked up a small number of times. The chain recombines TRBV4-1 with TRBJ2-7; the match to TRBD1 covers 10 bases. Germline assignment: CDR1 MGHRA and CDR2 YSYEKL. The CDR3 is 15 residues long. After removal of 2 bases from V and 5 bases from J, the junction contained 6 bases not matched to a gene. Here the CDR3 DNA reads TGCGCCAGCAGCCAAAGACAGGGGGCGTTCGACGAGCAGTACTTC. This sequence encodes CASSQRQGAFDEQYF.

The rearrangement uses TRBV13 and TRBJ2-4; TRBD2 agrees at 9 bases. The J call may be mistaken, given a closer DNA end match to TRBJ2-7. CDR1 is PRHDT, CDR2 FYEKMQ, per germline (reference sequence). The CDR3 covers 14 residues. DNA of the CDR3: TGTGCCAGCAGCCCCGGGACTAGCCAACACGAGCAGTACTTC. The encoded protein is CASSPGTSQHEQYF.

The rearrangement uses TRBV20-1 and TRBJ1-2; D gene unclear. The CDR3 covers 11 residues. Germline V gene data show CDR1 as DFQATT and CDR2 as SNEGSKA (reference sequence). CDR3 protein: CSHWRVSGYTF. The DNA for the CDR3 is TGCAGCCACTGGAGGGTCTCTGGCTACACCTTC.

The J gene is TRBJ2-7, the V gene TRBV12-3 or TRBV12-4; 15 bases agree with TRBD2. The CDR3 covers 16 residues. Losses at the gene ends were 7 bases for V and 4 bases for J; bases not matched to a gene: 8. CDR3 protein: CASTRTSGRATYEQYF. CDR3 coding DNA: TGTGCCAGCACCAGGACTAGCGGGAGGGCCACTTACGAGCAGTACTTC.

A few counts support this clonotype. The rearrangement joins TRBV14 to TRBJ1-2; 7 bases align to TRBD1. This CDR3 contains 18 residues. J was trimmed by 5 bases and V by 0 bases; bases with no gene match: 15. CDR1 is SGHDN, CDR2 FVKESK, per germline. In DNA form, the CDR3 reads TGTGCCAGCAGCCAAGAGAGGACGGGACAGTGGAGACAATATGGCTACACCTTC. As protein: CASSQERTGQWRQYGYTF.

This clonotype was counted between two and nine times. This CDR3 reads CASSPRGVEETQYF. The CDR3 nucleotides read TGTGCCAGCAGCCCGCGGGGGGTCGAAGAGACCCAGTACTTC. This sequence joins TRBV3-1 and TRBJ2-5; the match to TRBD2 covers 8 bases. CDR3 length: 14 residues. J gave up 3 bases and V 4 bases, and 4 bases lay outside the gene matches. The V gene's germline CDR1 is LGHDT and CDR2 YNNKEL (reference sequence).

Concerning this clonotype itself: At one boundary the junction diverges from the germline segment, which might be a read error. This chain joins TRBV28 and TRBJ2-1; D is uncertain. CDR1 MDHEN and CDR2 SYDVKM come from the germline V gene. CDR3 length equals 16 residues. This chain's CDR3 is CVSSLALSMIGHEQFF. In DNA form, the CDR3 reads TGTGTCAGCAGTTTGGCTCTATCCATGATAGGGCATGAGCAGTTCTTC.

The V call is TRBV9, the J call TRBJ1-1; no clear D gene. The germline V gene encodes CDR1 SGDLS and CDR2 YYNGEE. The CDR3 extends over 13 amino acids. V was cut by 2 bases and J by 8 bases, with 13 bases left in between. The CDR3 DNA sequence: TGTGCCAGCAGCGTGCTAACAGCTTCGGAAGCTTTCTTT. Encoded protein: CASSVLTASEAFF.

The chain employs TRBV7-2 and TRBJ2-3; 8 bases align to TRBD2. J was trimmed by 0 bases and V by 5 bases; bases with no gene match: 13. CDR1 and CDR2 from the germline V gene are SGHTA and FQGNSA. This CDR3 has 18 residues. CDR3 in amino acids: CASSMWVGREVSTDTQYF. The CDR3 DNA reads as TGTGCCAGCAGCATGTGGGTGGGGCGGGAGGTTAGCACAGATACGCAGTATTTT.

The chain recombines TRBV3-1 with TRBJ2-7, with 8 nucleotides matching TRBD2. Unmatched junction bases numbered 17, after V lost 2 bases and J lost 11 bases. The CDR3 runs 16 residues. Germline CDR1 is LGHDT and CDR2 is YNNKEL (reference sequence). CDR3 region: CASSQQFGGRSRGEYF. The CDR3 DNA is TGTGCCAGCAGCCAACAGTTCGGCGGGAGGTCCCGCGGGGAGTACTTC.

In its sample, this clonotype was seen a few times. This rearrangement joins TRBV27 to TRBJ2-5, with unresolved D. The DNA end favors TRBJ2-7, so the J call may be wrong. The CDR3 has 13 amino acids. Looked up from germline, CDR1 is MNHEY and CDR2 is SMNVEV (reference sequence). The CDR3 here is CASSPTLPIEQYF. The DNA of the CDR3 is TGTGCCAGCAGTCCCACGCTTCCGATCGAGCAGTACTTC.

The V and J genes are TRBV6-6 and TRBJ2-1, with D tentatively TRBD2 (6 bases). V was shortened by 6 bases and J by 10 bases, with 16 bases between the two germline ends. The V gene's germline CDR1 is MNHNY and CDR2 SVGAGI (reference sequence). The CDR3 is 13 residues long. The CDR3 DNA reads TGTGCCAGCAGGCGGGGTAGCTCCTACGAGCAGTTCTTC. The encoded protein is CASRRGSSYEQFF.

This clonotype has a single count. The gene calls are TRBV5-1 and TRBJ1-1; D not resolved. The CDR3 is made up of 15 amino acids. The ends were cut back, 0 bases at V and 3 bases at J, with 12 bases in the middle. Germline CDR1 and CDR2: SGHRS and YFSETQ. CDR3 sequence: CASSLAVDVHTEAFF. The DNA of the CDR3 is TGCGCCAGCAGCTTGGCGGTGGACGTCCACACTGAAGCTTTCTTT.

This clonotype was picked up a small number of times. The CDR3 protein is CSAQWVNTEAFF. Here the CDR3 DNA reads TGCAGCGCCCAGTGGGTGAACACTGAAGCTTTCTTT. V gene TRBV29-1 combines with J gene TRBJ1-1; D call uncertain. The ends were cut back, 7 bases at V and 0 bases at J, with 9 bases in the middle. The CDR3 consists of 12 residues. Germline V gene data show CDR1 as SQVTM and CDR2 as ANQGSEA. Variable domain in full (rest from reference TRBV29-1 and TRBJ1-1): SAVISQKPSRDICQRGTSLTIQCQVDSQVTMMFWYRQQPGQSLTLIATANQGSEATYESGFVIDKFPISRPNLTFSTLTVSNMSPEDSSIYLCSAQWVNTEAFFGQGTRLTVV.

The chain is built from TRBV2 and TRBJ1-5, with 9 bases matching TRBD1. Trimming removed 5 bases from V and 4 bases from J; junction bases left unmatched: 6. The CDR3 contains 15 residues. Germline V gene lookup returns CDR1 SNHLY and CDR2 FYNNEI. CDR3 DNA: TGTGCCAGCAGTTCCGACAGGGGGGCTAATCAGCCCCAGCATTTT. Encoded protein: CASSSDRGANQPQHF.

The genes are TRBV12-5 and TRBJ2-6; TRBD2 matches 13 bases. J lost 4 bases, V lost 9 bases, and 9 bases had no gene match. The CDR3 is 17 residues long. In germline, CDR1 is LGHNT, CDR2 FRNRAP. CDR3 sequence: CASGFGLAGVGANVLTF. CDR3 bases: TGTGCTAGCGGGTTCGGACTAGCGGGGGTAGGGGCCAACGTCCTGACTTTC. The full variable domain, in which reference TRBV12-5 and TRBJ2-6 provide the parts outside the CDR3, is DARVTQTPRHKVTEMGQEVTMRCQPILGHNTVFWYRQTMMQGLELLAYFRNRAPLDDSGMPKDRFSAEMPDATLATLKIQPSEPRDSAVYFCASGFGLAGVGANVLTFGAGSRLTVL.

The chain links TRBV5-1 to TRBJ2-4, with no clear D. Germline assignment: CDR1 SGHRS and CDR2 YFSETQ. The CDR3 totals 13 residues. The V end lost 2 bases, the J end lost 8 bases, and 11 bases lay between the germline ends. The CDR3 protein is CASSLGGSDIQYF. The CDR3 DNA is TGCGCCAGCAGCTTAGGCGGCTCGGACATTCAGTACTTC.

This clonotype was seen only a few times. V is TRBV7-2 and J is TRBJ1-4; D is unresolved. The length of the CDR3 is 16 residues. Trimming removed 0 bases from V and 7 bases from J, with 15 bases in between. The V gene's germline CDR1 is SGHTA and CDR2 FQGNSA. The CDR3 region has the DNA TGTGCCAGCAGCTTAGCGGGGAGAGGGTTGCTTGAAAAACTGTTTTTT. This codes for CASSLAGRGLLEKLFF.